This T cell receptor (beta chain) was sequenced during a study of graft-versus-host responses after intestinal transplantation. Study details: Induction using anti-thymocyte globulin, followed by tacrolimus and steroids for two to three years, was given to all recipients.

The protocol was immunoSEQ multiplex PCR, while the TCRdb copy is restricted to in-frame clones and leaves out a portion. The table lists 9,100 or so clones, roughly 89% of them singletons. Germline V gives CDR1 MGHRA, CDR2 YSYEKL. The CDR3 loop spans 15 amino acids. V shed 5 bases, J shed 4 bases, and the junction held 10 bases outside the gene matches. This clonotype originated in a human patient who received an intestinal transplant, so some T cells may come from the graft donor. Here the sequenced sample was PBMCs, taken roughly 42 days after intestinal transplant. This chain joins TRBV4-1 and TRBJ2-5, with TRBD1 matching 7 bases. The CDR3 bases are TGCGCCAGCAGCGGAATACAGGGGTTGGCAGAGACCCAGTACTTC. Protein: CASSGIQGLAETQYF.